The 22 T cell receptor beta chains presented below share a single source sample, sequenced in a study of technical replicates of blood from several donors. Only in-frame clones appear in the TCRdb table, and some are missing; sequencing was by immunoSEQ multiplex PCR. The table has roughly 69,000 clones, nearly 98% seen once. Sequenced sample: T cells isolated from PBMCs. These receptor sequences come from a human donor in good health.

The chain employs TRBV5-4 and TRBJ2-7; possible D gene TRBD2, 6 bases. Germline V lookup: CDR1 SGHNT, CDR2 YYREEE (reference sequence). Deletions cut 8 bases from V and 3 bases from J, with 15 bases between. The CDR3 runs to 13 residues. CDR3 bases: TGTGCCAGGTCTAGCGTGGACTACTACGAGCAGTACTTC. Residues: CARSSVDYYEQYF. The variable domain in full, completed from reference TRBV5-4 and TRBJ2-7, reads ETGVTQSPTHLIKTRGQQVTLRCSSQSGHNTVSWYQQALGQGPQFIFQYYREEENGRGNFPPRFSGLQFPNYSSELNVNALELDDSALYLCARSSVDYYEQYFGPGTRLTVT.

The gene calls are TRBV5-6 and TRBJ2-5; 7 nucleotides align to TRBD1. Germline trimming cut 1 base from V and 8 bases from J; bases unmatched to any gene: 8. CDR1 is SGHDT and CDR2 is YYEEEE in the germline V gene. The CDR3 has 14 residues. CDR3 residues: CASSLLQGIGTQYF. CDR3 DNA: TGTGCCAGCAGCTTGTTACAGGGGATCGGAACCCAGTACTTC.

This chain links TRBV7-9 with TRBJ1-1, with a tentative D call TRBD1 (6 bases). Germline-derived CDR1 and CDR2 are SEHNR and FQNEAQ (reference sequence). This CDR3 comprises 12 residues. The ends were cut back, 5 bases at V and 7 bases at J, with 11 bases in the middle. For the CDR3, the DNA is TGTGCCAGCAGCACAACAGGGTTTGAAGCTTTCTTT. The encoded protein is CASSTTGFEAFF.

The chain links TRBV5-4 to TRBJ1-2; 7 nucleotides line up with TRBD1. Germline V gene sequence: CDR1 SGHNT, CDR2 YYREEE (reference sequence). The trim removed 2 bases at V and 4 bases at J, leaving 11 bases unmatched. The CDR3 runs to 16 residues. CDR3 loop: CASSFYRDSFLYGYTF. In DNA, the CDR3 is TGTGCCAGCAGCTTCTACCGGGACAGCTTCCTCTATGGCTACACCTTC.

The J gene is TRBJ1-5, the V gene TRBV7-9; unclear D gene. Germline V CDR1 and CDR2: SEHNR, FQNEAQ (reference sequence). This CDR3 comprises 12 residues. The V end lost 3 bases, the J end lost 5 bases, and 5 bases lay between the germline ends. The CDR3 loop reads CASSLEDQPQHF. The CDR3 DNA reads TGTGCCAGCAGCTTGGAGGATCAGCCCCAGCATTTT.

The chain is built from TRBV19 and TRBJ1-4, with D perhaps TRBD1 (5 bases). This CDR3 spans 14 amino acids. V was clipped by 5 bases and J by 7 bases, with 14 bases between them. Germline V gene lookup returns CDR1 LNHDA and CDR2 SQIVND (reference sequence). The CDR3 region has the DNA TGTGCCAGTAGTGGTGGGGCGCGTGGTGAAAAACTGTTTTTT. Amino acid sequence: CASSGGARGEKLFF. Variable domain in full (rest from reference TRBV19 and TRBJ1-4): DGGITQSPKYLFRKEGQNVTLSCEQNLNHDAMYWYRQDPGQGLRLIYYSQIVNDFQKGDIAEGYSVSREKKESFPLTVTSAQKNPTAFYLCASSGGARGEKLFFGSGTQLSVL.

The chain carries TRBV5-6 and TRBJ2-7, with 7 bases matching TRBD1. V lost 3 bases to trimming and J lost 1 base; unmatched junction nucleotides: 10. The germline V gene has CDR1 SGHDT and CDR2 YYEEEE. The CDR3 extends over 16 amino acids. The CDR3 here is CASSYTRDRFSYEQYF. The CDR3 bases are TGTGCCAGCAGCTATACCCGGGACAGATTTTCCTACGAGCAGTACTTC.

The CDR3 reads CASSPWLLGASYEQYF. The CDR3 bases are TGTGCCAGCAGTCCATGGCTTCTAGGAGCGTCCTACGAGCAGTACTTC. The chain carries TRBV27 and TRBJ2-7; D is uncertain. Trimming took off 5 bases at V and 1 base at J, with 18 bases between the two ends. This CDR3 contains 16 residues. Germline CDR1 MNHEY, CDR2 SMNVEV (reference sequence).

The CDR3 region is CASSLGQGLNEQFF. The CDR3 DNA follows: TGTGCCAGTAGCCTCGGACAGGGGTTAAATGAGCAGTTCTTC. The chain couples TRBV19 to TRBJ2-1; 9 bases align to TRBD1. Looked up from germline, CDR1 is LNHDA and CDR2 is SQIVND (reference sequence). There are 14 residues in the CDR3. V shed 6 bases and J 7 bases; nucleotides not matched to a gene: 7.

This clone was seen just once. The V call is TRBV28, the J call TRBJ1-2, with 8 bases lining up with TRBD1. The V gene end was trimmed by 6 bases and the J gene end by 0 bases; junction bases not matched to a gene: 3. CDR1 is MDHEN and CDR2 is SYDVKM in the germline V gene. CDR3 length: 14 residues. The CDR3 DNA sequence: TGTGCCAGCAGCCCGGACAGGGCTAACTATGGCTACACCTTC. Its protein product is CASSPDRANYGYTF.

The V call is TRBV27, the J call TRBJ2-7; 8 nucleotides agree with TRBD2. Germline V gene data show CDR1 as MNHEY and CDR2 as SMNVEV (reference sequence). The CDR3 runs to 14 residues. V was clipped by 4 bases and J by 4 bases; unmatched bases: 6. This chain's CDR3 is CASSYREGKYEQYF. The CDR3 DNA sequence: TGTGCCAGCAGTTACCGGGAGGGCAAATACGAGCAGTACTTC.

V usage is TRBV9 and J usage is TRBJ2-6, with D tentatively TRBD1 (6 bases). Trimming shortened V by 2 bases and J by 0 bases, and 12 bases separated the two germline ends. Germline loops: CDR1 SGDLS, CDR2 YYNGEE. The CDR3 extends over 17 amino acids. The CDR3 DNA is TGTGCCAGCAGCGTGGGACACCTAGGCTCTGGGGCCAACGTCCTGACTTTC. This encodes CASSVGHLGSGANVLTF.

The rearrangement uses TRBV7-8 and TRBJ2-7; TRBD2 might be the D (6 bases). CDR1 SGHVS and CDR2 FQNEAQ come from the germline V gene. The CDR3 has 15 residues. Between the trimmed V and J ends, which lost 3 bases and 0 bases, there was a span of 12 bases. This CDR3 reads CASSFMGLPSYEQYF. The DNA of the CDR3 is TGTGCCAGCAGCTTCATGGGACTTCCCTCCTACGAGCAGTACTTC. The full variable domain, its missing parts supplied by reference TRBV7-8 and TRBJ2-7, is GAGVSQSPRYKVAKRGQDVALRCDPISGHVSLFWYQQALGQGPEFLTYFQNEAQLDKSGLPSDRFFAERPEGSVSTLKIQRTQQEDSAVYLCASSFMGLPSYEQYFGPGTRLTVT.

The rearrangement joins TRBV29-1 to TRBJ2-1, with 13 positions matching TRBD2. This CDR3 is 14 amino acids long. Germline V lookup: CDR1 SQVTM, CDR2 ANQGSEA. V was clipped by 3 bases and J by 9 bases; unmatched bases: 5. The CDR3 nucleotides are TGCAGCGTTGATACTAGCGGGAGGGCCGGTGAGCAGTTCTTC. Translation: CSVDTSGRAGEQFF.

This sequence joins TRBV4-1 and TRBJ2-2; D gene uncertain. The V end was cut by 1 base, the J end by 1 base, with 7 bases between. This CDR3 is built from 15 residues. The germline CDR1 and CDR2 sequences are MGHRA and YSYEKL. CDR3 sequence: CASSQVQQNTGELFF. In DNA form, the CDR3 reads TGCGCCAGCAGCCAAGTACAGCAGAACACCGGGGAGCTGTTTTTT.

This chain links TRBV4-1 with TRBJ2-5; 8 bases are a match to TRBD1. The CDR3 runs to 15 residues. J was trimmed by 5 bases and V by 5 bases; bases with no gene match: 10. Germline values: CDR1 MGHRA, CDR2 YSYEKL. CDR3 nucleotides: TGCGCCAGCAGCTCCTCATCCGGGACAGGCGAGACCCAGTACTTC. Amino acid sequence: CASSSSSGTGETQYF.

V is TRBV7-9 and J is TRBJ2-5, with TRBD2 matching 12 bases. Trimming removed 9 bases from V and 3 bases from J; junction bases left unmatched: 2. Per germline, CDR1 SEHNR and CDR2 FQNEAQ (reference sequence). This CDR3 contains 13 residues. This CDR3 is CASRLAGEETQYF. The DNA of the CDR3 is TGTGCCAGTCGACTAGCGGGAGAAGAGACCCAGTACTTC.

This clone was seen a few times. The chain has TRBV6-1 and TRBJ1-2, with D maybe TRBD1 (6 bases). CDR1 is MNHNS and CDR2 is SASEGT in the germline V gene. V was pared by 2 bases and J by 5 bases, with 12 bases between. CDR3 length: 14 residues. Here the CDR3 reads CASSESAGVYGYTF. The CDR3 coding sequence is TGTGCCAGCAGTGAATCGGCAGGGGTATATGGCTACACCTTC.

The rearrangement links TRBV7-9 to TRBJ2-7; 9 bases align to TRBD2. The V and J ends lost 3 bases and 0 bases, in that order; junction bases with no gene match: 3. Germline CDR1 and CDR2: SEHNR and FQNEAQ (reference sequence). The CDR3 is made up of 15 amino acids. The CDR3 sequence: CASSLTSGYSYEQYF. The DNA of the CDR3 is TGTGCCAGCAGCTTGACTAGCGGCTACTCCTACGAGCAGTACTTC. The full variable domain, with the rest looked up from reference TRBV7-9 and TRBJ2-7, is DTGVSQNPRHKITKRGQNVTFRCDPISEHNRLYWYRQTLGQGPEFLTYFQNEAQLEKSRLLSDRFSAERPKGSFSTLEIQRTEQGDSAMYLCASSLTSGYSYEQYFGPGTRLTVT.

The chain has TRBV25-1 and TRBJ2-1, with TRBD2 identical over 11 bases. V dropped 0 bases and J dropped 3; count of bases not matched to a gene: 7. Germline-derived CDR1 and CDR2 are MGHDK and SYGVNS. CDR3 length equals 18 residues. The CDR3 loop is CASSEYGLAGGNYNEQFF. Here the CDR3 DNA reads TGTGCCAGCAGTGAATACGGGCTAGCGGGAGGCAACTACAATGAGCAGTTCTTC.

The chain recombines TRBV28 with TRBJ1-5; weak D call: TRBD1 (5 bases). The CDR3 runs to 15 residues. V shed 4 bases and J shed 2 bases, with 12 bases lying between them. Germline V lookup: CDR1 MDHEN, CDR2 SYDVKM. CDR3 in amino acids: CASSSGGDGNQPQHF. Written as DNA, the CDR3 is TGTGCCAGCAGTTCTGGGGGGGACGGCAATCAGCCCCAGCATTTT.

A word on this clone: In the same sample, other DNA sequences code for this CDR3. The chain employs TRBV29-1 and TRBJ2-2; D perhaps matches TRBD1 (6 bases). Germline assignment: CDR1 SQVTM and CDR2 ANQGSEA. V lost 6 bases to trimming and J lost 0 bases, with 11 bases between them. The CDR3 has 14 amino acids. In DNA form, the CDR3 reads TGCAGCGTCGAGGGACAAGCGAACACCGGGGAGCTGTTTTTT. This translates into CSVEGQANTGELFF.